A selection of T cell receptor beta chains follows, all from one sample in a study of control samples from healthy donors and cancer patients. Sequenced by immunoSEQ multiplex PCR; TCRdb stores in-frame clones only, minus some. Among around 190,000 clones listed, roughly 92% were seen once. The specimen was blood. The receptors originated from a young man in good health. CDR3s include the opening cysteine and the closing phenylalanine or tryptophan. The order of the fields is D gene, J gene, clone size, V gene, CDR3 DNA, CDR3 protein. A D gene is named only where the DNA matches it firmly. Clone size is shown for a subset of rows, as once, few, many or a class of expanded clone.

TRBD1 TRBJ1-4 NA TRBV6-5 TGTGCCAGCAGCGCCGGGACAGGGGCGCAGGAAAAACTGTTTTTT CASSAGTGAQEKLFF
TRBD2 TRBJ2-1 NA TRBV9 TGTGCCAGCAGCTCATTAAGCGGGGCTCCCTACAATGAGCAGTTCTTC CASSSLSGAPYNEQFF
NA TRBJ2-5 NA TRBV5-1 TGCGCCAGCAGCGCAACGTGGGGAAAAGAGACCCAGTACTTC CASSATWGKETQYF
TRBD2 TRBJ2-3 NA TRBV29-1 TGCAGCGTTGTAAGCGGGAGCCCAGATACGCAGTATTTT CSVVSGSPDTQYF
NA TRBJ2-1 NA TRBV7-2 TGTGCCAGCAGCTTAGGTCCGGGGAGGGAGCAGTTCTTC CASSLGPGREQFF
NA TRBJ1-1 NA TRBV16 TGTGCCAGCAGCCAATGGAGAGGGAACACTGAAGCTTTCTTT CASSQWRGNTEAFF
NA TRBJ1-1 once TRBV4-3 TGCGCCAGCAGCCAAGACACGAGCACTGAAGCTTTCTTT CASSQDTSTEAFF
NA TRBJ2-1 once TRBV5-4 TGTGCCAGCAGCTTCGGGACGGATGGGGGTGAGCAGTTCTTC CASSFGTDGGEQFF
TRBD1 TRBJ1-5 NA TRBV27 TGTGCCAGCAGTCCGGGACAGAATCAGCCCCAGCATTTT CASSPGQNQPQHF
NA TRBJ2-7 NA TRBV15 TGTGCCACCAGCAGCGGTCATACCGCCTACGAGCAGTACTTC CATSSGHTAYEQYF
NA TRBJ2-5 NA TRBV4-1 TGCGCCAGCAGCCAACCGGCGTACCAAGAGACCCAGTACTTC CASSQPAYQETQYF
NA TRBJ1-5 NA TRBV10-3 TGTGCCATCAGTGAGTGTGGGCCTACCATCTATAGCAATCAGCCCCAGCATTTT CAISECGPTIYSNQPQHF
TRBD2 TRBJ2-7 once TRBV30 TGTGCCTGGAGTCTAGCGGGGGGGATGGACGAGCAGTACTTC CAWSLAGGMDEQYF
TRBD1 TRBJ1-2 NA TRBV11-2 TGTGCCAGCAGACCTAATACAGGGGCCTATGGCTACACCTTC CASRPNTGAYGYTF
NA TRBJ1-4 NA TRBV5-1 TGCGCCAGCAGCTTAATAACTAATGAAAAACTGTTTTTT CASSLITNEKLFF
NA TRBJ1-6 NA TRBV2 TGTGCCAGCACCAAGCGTGGCTTCAGTGATTCACCCCTCCACTTT CASTKRGFSDSPLHF
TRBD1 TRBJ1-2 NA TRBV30 TGTGCCTGGAGTAGACAGGGCGGAGTTGGCTACACCTTC CAWSRQGGVGYTF
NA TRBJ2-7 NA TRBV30 TGTGCCTGGAGTGTAGGGAAGGACGAGCAGTACTTC CAWSVGKDEQYF
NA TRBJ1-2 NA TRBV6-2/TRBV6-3 TGTGCCAGCAGCCCCTATGGCTACACCTTC CASSPYGYTF
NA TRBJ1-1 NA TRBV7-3 TGTGCCAGCAGCTTAAATCTGGGTGCCGAAGCTTTCTTT CASSLNLGAEAFF
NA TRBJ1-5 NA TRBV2 TGTGCCAGCAGCACCGGAGGGGGATATCAGCCCCAGCATTTT CASSTGGGYQPQHF
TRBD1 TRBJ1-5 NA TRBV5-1 TGCGCCAGCAGCAGGGACAGCGGAAGCAATCAGCCCCAGCATTTT CASSRDSGSNQPQHF
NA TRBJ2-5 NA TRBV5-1 TGCGCCAGCAGTCACAGGGCGGGGGCCCAAGAGACCCAGTACTTC CASSHRAGAQETQYF